The T cell receptor beta chain described here comes from a study of monozygotic twins with inflammatory bowel disease. This CDR3 region has 15 residues. An amount of 3500 ng of total RNA was used for each TCR library. From its re-call of the 5' RACE reads, TCRdb lists each CDR3 protein once, without DNA. The specimen's table records about 380,000 distinct CDR3 sequences. This chain joins TRBV12-3 or TRBV12-4 and TRBJ2-5; TCRdb lists TRBD2, though no DNA is available to test this call. Sequencing used blood. The receptor comes from a human donor with ulcerative colitis or Crohn's disease, or a healthy co-twin of an affected twin (not recorded which). Here the CDR3 reads CASSLRGGDGGTQYF.